These 14 T cell receptor beta chains share one sample of origin, sequenced in a study of blood T cell repertoires in COVID-19. The protocol was immunoSEQ multiplex PCR, while the TCRdb copy is restricted to in-frame clones and leaves out a portion. Altogether 13,000 or so clones are present, approximately 82% being singletons, with the ten largest covering 15% to 20%. The sequenced material came from peripheral blood. All receptors come from a man in his forties with active or convalescent COVID-19.

A few counts support this clone. The chain combines TRBV6-6 with TRBJ1-5, with 9 bases matching TRBD1. This CDR3 comprises 15 residues. The V gene end was trimmed by 7 bases and the J gene end by 2 bases; junction bases not matched to a gene: 6. Germline loops: CDR1 MNHNY, CDR2 SVGAGI (reference sequence). The CDR3 reads CASNKGQGGNQPQHF. For the CDR3, the DNA is TGTGCCAGCAATAAGGGACAGGGAGGCAATCAGCCCCAGCATTTT.

V gene TRBV15 combines with J gene TRBJ1-2; 9 bases match TRBD1. Germline CDR1 and CDR2: LNHNV and YYDKDF (reference sequence). The trim removed 3 bases at V and 5 bases at J, leaving 1 base unmatched. This CDR3 comprises 13 residues. Written as DNA, the CDR3 is TGTGCCACCAGCAGGGGGACAGGGTATGGCTACACCTTC. Translation: CATSRGTGYGYTF.

This chain uses TRBV5-4 with TRBJ2-5; 8 bases are a match to TRBD2. Germline CDR1 SGHNT, CDR2 YYREEE (reference sequence). CDR3 size: 15 residues. V was clipped by 2 bases and J by 2 bases; unmatched bases: 5. The CDR3 sequence: CASSFGGARQETQYF. The CDR3 DNA reads TGTGCCAGCAGCTTCGGGGGGGCCCGGCAAGAGACCCAGTACTTC.

The genes are TRBV2 and TRBJ2-2, with a possible D match to TRBD2 (5 bases). Germline V gene sequence: CDR1 SNHLY, CDR2 FYNNEI. V dropped 7 bases and J dropped 2 bases, with 11 bases sitting between them. CDR3 length: 14 amino acids. The CDR3 DNA follows: TGTGCCAGCATAGGGAGACACAACACCGGGGAGCTGTTTTTT. Encoded protein: CASIGRHNTGELFF.

This CDR3 is CASSQGLPGTYNEQFF. CDR3 DNA sequence: TGTGCCAGCAGCCAAGGACTTCCTGGCACCTACAATGAGCAGTTCTTC. V usage is TRBV14 and J usage is TRBJ2-1; D is undetermined. This CDR3 region has 16 residues. Trimming pared 1 base from V and 2 bases from J, leaving 12 bases between. Germline CDR1 SGHDN, CDR2 FVKESK.

This sequence joins TRBV5-1 and TRBJ2-1, with D maybe TRBD2 (5 bases). Germline V gene sequence: CDR1 SGHRS, CDR2 YFSETQ. CDR3 length: 13 amino acids. The ends were cut back, 9 bases at V and 7 bases at J, with 17 bases in the middle. The CDR3 region is CATTLGRGNEQFF. In DNA form, the CDR3 reads TGCGCCACCACCCTGGGGAGAGGGAATGAGCAGTTCTTC. The full variable domain, with the rest looked up from reference TRBV5-1 and TRBJ2-1, is KAGVTQTPRYLIKTRGQQVTLSCSPISGHRSVSWYQQTPGQGLQFLFEYFSETQRNKGNFPGRFSGRQFSNSRSEMNVSTLELGDSALYLCATTLGRGNEQFFGPGTRLTVL.

V and J are TRBV11-3 and TRBJ2-7, with D perhaps matching TRBD1 (5 bases). V was clipped by 2 bases and J by 5 bases, with 10 bases between them. CDR1 is SGHNT, CDR2 YENEEA, per germline. The CDR3 is 13 amino acids. CDR3 sequence: CASSLMQGHEQYF. As DNA, the CDR3 is TGTGCCAGCAGCTTAATGCAGGGCCACGAGCAGTACTTC. The full variable domain, in which reference TRBV11-3 and TRBJ2-7 provide the parts outside the CDR3, is EAGVVQSPRYKIIEKKQPVAFWCNPISGHNTLYWYLQNLGQGPELLIRYENEEAVDDSQLPKDRFSAERLKGVDSTLKIQPAELGDSAVYLCASSLMQGHEQYFGPGTRLTVT.

This chain links TRBV29-1 with TRBJ2-7; 8 nucleotides line up with TRBD1. From germline, CDR1 is SQVTM and CDR2 ANQGSEA. The CDR3 is made up of 11 amino acids. The CDR3 region is CSVTVQGALLV. The CDR3 DNA follows: TGCAGCGTTACTGTTCAGGGGGCTTTGTTGGTG.

The chain couples TRBV14 to TRBJ1-2; 7 bases are a match to TRBD1. The germline gives CDR1 SGHDN, CDR2 FVKESK. This CDR3 contains 14 residues. The V and J ends lost 4 bases and 2 bases, in that order; junction bases with no gene match: 4. CDR3 nucleotide sequence: TGTGCCAGCAGCCGGGACAGTAAAAACTATGGCTACACCTTC. As protein: CASSRDSKNYGYTF.

The chain links TRBV18 to TRBJ2-2; tentatively, D is TRBD2 (6 bases). V lost 0 bases, J lost 7 bases, and 9 bases lay in between. Looked up from germline, CDR1 is KGHSH and CDR2 is LQKENI. CDR3 length equals 14 residues. CDR3 DNA sequence: TGTGCCAGCTCACCACCAGCGGGCGACGGGGAGCTGTTTTTT. Residues: CASSPPAGDGELFF.

J is TRBJ1-5 and V is TRBV10-1, with a possible D match to TRBD1 (5 bases). The V gene's germline CDR1 is WNHNN and CDR2 SYGVQD (reference sequence). The CDR3 sequence is 18 residues long. V was trimmed by 8 bases and J by 0 bases, leaving 23 bases between them. The CDR3 coding sequence is TGCGCCAGCCGAGACATAACAGGTTGGGGATATAGCAATCAGCCCCAGCATTTT. Its protein is CASRDITGWGYSNQPQHF.

In its sample, this clone was seen once. The chain employs TRBV29-1 and TRBJ2-2; 7 bases are a match to TRBD1. CDR3 length: 14 residues. From germline, CDR1 is SQVTM and CDR2 ANQGSEA. V lost 7 bases to trimming and J lost 1 base; unmatched junction nucleotides: 6. The CDR3 bases are TGCAGCGCCTCGGGACAGCTGAACACCGGGGAGCTGTTTTTT. This codes for CSASGQLNTGELFF.

This chain uses TRBV7-9 with TRBJ1-1; D is undetermined. The V gene lost 5 bases and the J gene lost 0 bases, with 7 bases spanning the gap. The CDR3 is 13 amino acids. The germline gives CDR1 SEHNR, CDR2 FQNEAQ (reference sequence). In DNA, the CDR3 is TGTGCCAGCAGCCCAGACATGAACACTGAAGCTTTCTTT. As protein: CASSPDMNTEAFF.

The chain has TRBV5-1 and TRBJ2-3, with 7 bases lining up with TRBD2. V gave up 4 bases and J gave up 0 bases; unmatched junction bases: 5. Germline CDR1 SGHRS, CDR2 YFSETQ. This CDR3 spans 15 amino acids. CDR3 bases: TGCGCCAGCAGCCGGGACGGGGGGAGCACAGATACGCAGTATTTT. Protein product: CASSRDGGSTDTQYF.